This T cell receptor (beta chain) originates from a study of B cell selection in AIRE deficiency. Clones were read by immunoSEQ multiplex PCR, and TCRdb kept only the in-frame ones, dropping some. The sample lists roughly 17,000 clones; approximately 94% were seen once. Trimming took 0 bases from V and 2 from J, leaving 14 bases between them. Germline loops: CDR1 SGHKS, CDR2 YYEKEE (reference sequence). The CDR3 sequence is 17 residues long. Regulatory T cells were sorted as CD4+CD25hiCD127low/negative cells. Controls came from healthy donors unrelated to patients. The sequence was collected from a human donor in good health. The sequenced material came from CD4+CD25+ Tregs sorted from PBMCs. The chain carries TRBV5-5 and TRBJ1-4; D possibly corresponds to TRBD1 (5 bases). The CDR3 DNA reads as TGTGCCAGCAGCTTGGTAGGGACCAGGTCCACTAATGAAAAACTGTTTTTT. This gives the protein CASSLVGTRSTNEKLFF.